A selection of T cell receptor beta chains follows, all from one sample in a study of blood T cell repertoires in COVID-19. The table came from immunoSEQ multiplex PCR; TCRdb's copy has only in-frame clones and leaves some out. Altogether about 200,000 clones are present, about 80% being singletons, with the ten largest covering 6.9%. Sequenced material: peripheral blood. The receptors originated from a human donor with acute or convalescent COVID-19. The donor label of this sample is uncertain. Each CDR3 is given with its conserved first and last residue. The D gene is left open where the match is weak. Clone sizes are given selectively: once, few, many, or a class where the clone is expanded.

cdr3_nt: TGCGCCAGCAGCTATGGACAGGGGGCATTTTCTAACTATGGCTACACCTTC
cdr3_aa: CASSYGQGAFSNYGYTF
v_call: TRBV5-1
d_call: TRBD1
cdr3_length: 17
clone_size: once
j_call: TRBJ1-2

cdr3_nt: TGTGCCAGCTCGTGGACAGGGGGTTTTGAAAAACTGTTTTTT
cdr3_aa: CASSWTGGFEKLFF
v_call: TRBV18
d_call: TRBD1
cdr3_length: 14
clone_size: .
j_call: TRBJ1-4

cdr3_nt: TGTGCCAGCACCCCCAGCGGACTAGCCCACACTGGTACGCAGTATTTT
cdr3_aa: CASTPSGLAHTGTQYF
v_call: TRBV3-1/TRBV3-2
d_call: TRBD2
cdr3_length: 16
clone_size: .
j_call: TRBJ2-3

cdr3_nt: TGTGCCACCAGCAGAGATACAGCGGGAGGGCATATCAATGAGCAGTTCTTC
cdr3_aa: CATSRDTAGGHINEQFF
v_call: TRBV15
d_call: TRBD2
cdr3_length: 17
clone_size: .
j_call: TRBJ2-1

cdr3_nt: TGTGCCAGCAGCTTCAGGACTAGCGGGGGTTACAATGAGCAGTTCTTC
cdr3_aa: CASSFRTSGGYNEQFF
v_call: TRBV7-9
d_call: TRBD2
cdr3_length: 16
clone_size: .
j_call: TRBJ2-1

cdr3_nt: TGTGCCAGCAGTGAGGCACAGGGGACCTATGGCTACACCTTC
cdr3_aa: CASSEAQGTYGYTF
v_call: TRBV25-1
d_call: TRBD1
cdr3_length: 14
clone_size: .
j_call: TRBJ1-2

cdr3_nt: TGTGCCAGCAGCTTAGGGGCAGCTAACTATGGCTACACCTTC
cdr3_aa: CASSLGAANYGYTF
v_call: TRBV7-8
d_call: .
cdr3_length: 14
clone_size: .
j_call: TRBJ1-2

cdr3_nt: TGTGCCAGCAGCTTAAACAGGGCGGAATCAGATACGCAGTATTTT
cdr3_aa: CASSLNRAESDTQYF
v_call: TRBV7-8
d_call: .
cdr3_length: 15
clone_size: .
j_call: TRBJ2-3

cdr3_nt: TGTGCCAGCAGCGAGGGGCACCGGGCGGCTAATGAAAAACTGTTTTTT
cdr3_aa: CASSEGHRAANEKLFF
v_call: TRBV9
d_call: .
cdr3_length: 16
clone_size: .
j_call: TRBJ1-4

cdr3_nt: TGTGCCAGCAGCTTGAACAGCCCCGAGCAGTACTTC
cdr3_aa: CASSLNSPEQYF
v_call: TRBV5-4
d_call: .
cdr3_length: 12
clone_size: many
j_call: TRBJ2-7